This entry lists 3 T cell receptor beta chains sequenced from one sample in a study of cytomegalovirus exposure and HLA in healthy donors. Libraries were prepared by immunoSEQ multiplex PCR; TCRdb keeps only in-frame clonotypes and omits some of them. Of roughly 250,000 clones in the sample, approximately 84% were seen once. The sample was PBMCs. These TCRs come from a woman aged 25 to 39 in good health and CMV-seropositive.

The rearrangement uses TRBV27 and TRBJ2-5; perhaps TRBD2 as D (6 bases). This CDR3 contains 13 residues. V lost 8 bases, J lost 4 bases, and 14 bases lay in between. Germline CDR1 reads MNHEY; CDR2 reads SMNVEV (reference sequence). CDR3 nucleotide sequence: TGTGCCAGCTCGGAGGGCTGGCGAGAGACCCAGTACTTC. This codes for CASSEGWRETQYF.

This clone was observed a single time. The chain uses TRBV2 and TRBJ2-6, with D possibly TRBD1 on 6 matching bases. Germline V gene lookup returns CDR1 SNHLY and CDR2 FYNNEI. CDR3 length: 16 amino acids. V lost 4 bases, J lost 0 bases, and 10 bases lay in between. Written as DNA, the CDR3 is TGTGCCAGCAGTGGACAGGTATCCTCTGGGGCCAACGTCCTGACTTTC. Amino acid sequence: CASSGQVSSGANVLTF.

V is TRBV6-1 and J is TRBJ2-1; D might be TRBD2 (6 bases). The V end was cut by 6 bases, the J end by 6 bases, with 15 bases between. Germline V gene lookup returns CDR1 MNHNS and CDR2 SASEGT. CDR3 size: 14 residues. In DNA, the CDR3 is TGTGCCAGCAGGGGGGGTGGCAGTCTCAATGAGCAGTTCTTC. Residues: CASRGGGSLNEQFF.